This TCR beta chain came from a study of molecular identifiers for immune sequencing clone quantification. Germline V gene sequence: CDR1 SGHDN, CDR2 FVKESK. The CDR3 is 17 residues long. Isolation of naive CD8 T cells was achieved by sorting on a CD8+CD4-CCR7+CD45RA+ phenotype. Note on this clonotype: Its antigen is not identified. Here the CDR3 omits its conserved ending phenylalanine or tryptophan, so a read error is the likely source.

TCRdb re-called the PCR reads with MiXCR, one entry per CDR3 protein. The sample holds more than 50,000 distinct CDR3 sequences, about 19% seen once. The study's findings and limits: Barcode collisions between identical TCR molecules could shrink estimates of highly expanded clone sizes. Among effectors, clones above 20 RNA copies held over 97% of molecules; among naive cells, under 1%. A single cell's spiked Jurkat TCR RNA was reportedly detectable among one million naive cells.

The specimen sequenced was naive CD8+ T cells from blood, with Jurkat cell RNA spiked in. Subset of the sample: FACS-sorted CD8+CD4-CCR7+CD45RA+ naive T cells. The receptor was derived from a human donor in good health. Some libraries in this study had Jurkat cell RNA spiked in. The chain recombines TRBV14 with TRBJ2-3; the D call may be TRBD1 or TRBD2 (6 bases each). In nucleotides, the CDR3 is TGTGCCAGCAGCCAAGTCCTCTCCGCGGGAAGGACAGATACACAGTATTCT. It encodes CASSQVLSAGRTDTQYS.